This paragraph reports one T cell receptor (beta chain). As yet, its antigen is unknown. Researchers divided each subset's genomic DNA evenly across several immunoSEQ plates. Data came from immunoSEQ multiplex PCR; TCRdb stores just in-frame clones and leaves some out. In the table there are roughly 2 million clones, approximately 94% of which are singletons. Naive CD8 populations comprised CD45RO-negative cells positively selected for CCR7, excluding terminally differentiated effector memory CD45RA+ cells. The sample comes from a study of shared clonotypes between healthy human individuals. Regarding the study as a whole: Sorted-subset sequencing, rarefaction showed, was incomplete despite large depth. A limitation of the genetic and exposure-history diversity represented arose from few donors. Non-shared clonotypes showed lower generation probabilities than clonotypes common to all four donors.

CDR1 is PRHDT, CDR2 FYEKMQ, per germline (reference sequence). V was pared by 5 bases and J by 7 bases, with 7 bases of the junction left unmatched. The length of the CDR3 is 13 residues. V and J are TRBV13 and TRBJ2-7, with TRBD2 identical over 8 bases. This TCR came from a man aged 18 to 29 in good health. Material: naive CD8+ T cells sorted from blood. CDR3 in DNA: TGTGCCAGCAGCCCCTGGTTAGCGGGGGAGCAGTACTTC. This sequence encodes CASSPWLAGEQYF.